This is a list of T cell receptor beta chains from one sample in a study of human T cells and chemical hapten exposure. TCRdb redid the calling of the 5' RACE reads with MiXCR, one entry per CDR3 protein. The data contain under 150,000 distinct CDR3 sequences, roughly 18% of them singletons. Receptors originate from a human donor in good health. Both conserved end residues are trimmed from each CDR3. A D gene is named only where the DNA matches it firmly.

>TRBJ1-2|-|TRBV20-1
SAGKSRSNYGYT
>TRBJ1-2|-|TRBV4-1
ASSQFGRDYGYT
>TRBJ1-5|-|TRBV12-3/TRBV12-4
ASSVRGAYQPQH
>TRBJ2-7|TRBD1|TRBV28
ASSYRDRAPYEQY
>TRBJ2-2|-|TRBV29-1
SVWSREMEELF
>TRBJ1-1|-|TRBV20-1
SVGAGPDRNTEAF
>TRBJ1-4|-|TRBV12-3/TRBV12-4
ASRVNWAEKLF
>TRBJ2-7|-|TRBV7-2
ASSSPGILEQY
>TRBJ1-1|-|TRBV6-5
ASSYRGPNTEAF
>TRBJ1-2|-|TRBV29-1
SVDSVELQIYGYT
>TRBJ1-5|TRBD1|TRBV5-4
VSSFGAKGARQPQH
>TRBJ2-3|TRBD1|TRBV25-1
ASRDRGSDTQY
>TRBJ2-1|-|TRBV2
ASRERFSYNEQF
>TRBJ1-4|-|TRBV6-5
ASSYSQISNEKLF
>TRBJ2-7|-|TRBV3-1
ASSARPSYEQY
>TRBJ2-7|-|TRBV3-1
ASSQDQGRSYEQY
>TRBJ2-1|-|TRBV2
ASKSSYNEQF
>TRBJ1-5|-|TRBV2
ASAGQTLSNQPQH
>TRBJ2-5|-|TRBV7-2
ASSSGTPPETQY
>TRBJ2-4|TRBD2|TRBV10-2
ASSIGLAGIAKNIQY
>TRBJ2-5|-|TRBV30
AWSPTPSGAQY
>TRBJ2-7|TRBD2|TRBV12-3/TRBV12-4
ASSLALEASGSWQY
>TRBJ2-3|-|TRBV9
ASSVFRDADTQY
>TRBJ2-7|TRBD2|TRBV6-6
ASSYSTSDSYEQY
>TRBJ2-7|-|TRBV20-1
SASWRGNEQY
>TRBJ2-1|-|TRBV7-2
ASSTPYNEQF
>TRBJ2-7|-|TRBV28
ASSFRPRGHEQY
>TRBJ1-2|-|TRBV24-1
ATSDHGSRAVYGYT
>TRBJ2-3|TRBD2|TRBV7-2
ASSPTSGRIDTQY
>TRBJ2-1|-|TRBV28
AIRSPGYNEQF
>TRBJ2-7|TRBD1|TRBV28
ASSSLDRGLVY
>TRBJ2-1|TRBD2|TRBV9
ASSIASGRGNEQF
>TRBJ2-1|TRBD1|TRBV2
ASSGDSNEQF
>TRBJ2-5|-|TRBV20-1
SASSDKETQY
>TRBJ1-2|-|TRBV29-1
SVESYT
>TRBJ2-1|TRBD1|TRBV28
ASRSDRGFYNEQF
>TRBJ1-1|-|TRBV20-1
SARGTWNTEAF
>TRBJ1-5|-|TRBV28
ASSLTGISNQPQH
>TRBJ1-1|-|TRBV28
ASIRTGVRAF
>TRBJ1-2|TRBD1|TRBV27
ASSRQGNYGYT
>TRBJ1-4|-|TRBV5-1
ASSWGETTNEKLF
>TRBJ1-6|TRBD1|TRBV5-1
ASSLDGTGNNSPLH
>TRBJ2-7|-|TRBV3-1
ASSQGRVVEQY
>TRBJ2-1|-|TRBV28
ASSLKGPPNEQF
>TRBJ2-7|TRBD1|TRBV5-1
ASSLVGQGREQY
>TRBJ2-7|-|TRBV20-1
SANPNRNTYEQY
>TRBJ2-3|TRBD1|TRBV27
ASGRGQGVGDTQY
>TRBJ2-6|TRBD2|TRBV4-1
ASRPGRGSGANVLT
>TRBJ1-5|-|TRBV27
ASRRVGQPQH
>TRBJ2-3|-|TRBV7-9
ASSSRDLRTDTQY
>TRBJ2-3|TRBD1|TRBV7-4
ASSYLDRDGVSDTQY
>TRBJ1-5|-|TRBV6-1
ASKGLSLGPNQPQH
>TRBJ2-3|-|TRBV10-2
ASSVTGGTDTQY
>TRBJ2-7|TRBD1|TRBV7-9
ASSPSGQGGFEQY
>TRBJ1-2|-|TRBV30
AWESGGLYGYT
>TRBJ2-5|TRBD1|TRBV3-1
ASSQVVEGQGLLWKTQY
>TRBJ1-1|-|TRBV5-1
ASSPQGTYDTEAF
>TRBJ1-4|-|TRBV29-1
SVEDPIGVDEKLF
>TRBJ1-2|-|TRBV2
ASIPGGSDGYT
>TRBJ1-5|-|TRBV18
ASSPLGEGRQPQH